This entry describes one T cell receptor (beta chain). The antigen remains unidentified. PCR amplification relied on 60 Vbeta primers (plus 13 Jbeta primers). TCRdb's copy holds only in-frame clones and misses some; the assay was immunoSEQ multiplex PCR. Seen in this sample are about 87,000 clones; the ten most common clones hold 15%. The CDR3 has 14 amino acids. Germline V gene data show CDR1 as KGHSH and CDR2 as LQKENI. Trimming left V 2 bases short and J 2 bases short, with 6 bases between. The data were obtained in a study of cytomegalovirus exposure and HLA in healthy donors. Study conclusions and caveats: DRB1 showed the most TCR associations and HLA-C the fewest in a later analysis, as rates varied by HLA locus. A later analysis linked a missense DCLRE1C variant to TCR beta V- and J-gene trimming. There were three CMV-associated chains whose specificity for CMV antigens was confirmed in vitro.

Sequencing used PBMCs. The clonotype was recovered from a middle-aged man in good health and CMV-seropositive. This chain connects TRBV18 to TRBJ1-4; no definite D call. CDR3 sequence: CASSPKQTNEKLFF. CDR3 DNA: TGTGCCAGCTCACCAAAACAGACTAATGAAAAACTGTTTTTT.